The sequence of this T cell receptor beta chain was determined in a study of response to subunit inactivated influenza vaccine. Study-level points and caveats: With each seasonal influenza vaccination, the authors suggested, few new T cells are recruited.

TCRdb itself ran the RT-PCR reads through MiXCR, one entry per CDR3 protein. The sample carries over 150,000 distinct CDR3 sequences, nearly 9.5% recorded once. As to this clonotype: Its specificity is not known.

This receptor was taken from a man aged 50 or older who received an inactivated influenza vaccine. Specimen: non-naive T cells sorted from PBMCs, collected on the day of vaccination.

The CDR3 spells CASSHRDREENEQFF. The DNA of the CDR3 is TGTGCCAGCAGTCACCGGGACAGGGAGGAAAATGAGCAGTTCTTC. This chain uses TRBV12-3 or TRBV12-4 with TRBJ2-1; 9 nucleotides line up with TRBD1. The V segment lost 5 bases and the J segment 7 bases; nucleotides outside the gene matches: 9. The CDR3 loop spans 15 amino acids.